This T cell receptor beta chain is drawn from a study of cytomegalovirus exposure and HLA in healthy donors (dated by TCRdb to 2016 to 2017). Concerning the study at large: According to an earlier analysis of 587 of the donors, about 179 million T cells yielded 95 million to 140 million unique TCR beta sequences and 276 Gb of sequence data. Rather than using new phenotypic data, the later analysis identified candidate immune exposures from TCR beta sequences and from how often those sequences occurred across donors. Typing coverage differed by locus: A, B, C, DRB1 and DQB1 were typed in about 629-630 donors, DQA1 in 500 to 550, DPA1 in around 600, and DPB1 in 450 to 480. To predict cytomegalovirus infection status, the study brought together high-throughput TCR immunosequencing, statistical association of individual TCRs with disease status, and machine learning. The study used immunosequencing to profile the T cell repertoires of 600 to 850 subjects and linked those repertoires to cytomegalovirus serostatus. The study aimed to test whether cataloging public T cell receptors could reveal signatures of past pathogen exposure. About 330 gigabases of sequencing data and approximately 92 million unique TCR sequences made up an early release that covered over 550 HLA-typed donors. On average, 235,054 unique TCR beta nucleotide sequences were sequenced per donor among roughly 430 genotyped donors of the cohort, with roughly 18% of those sequences being non-productive. Every discovery cohort repertoire had been produced on one sequencing platform. Four or five DR-DQ haplotypes were handled as single units for association and clustering, since linkage in the cohort was strong. Of the roughly 400 genotyped donors, 65% to 90% were placed in the genetic ancestry cluster associated with self-reported Caucasian donors. A later analysis re-examined previously published TCR beta repertoires from hundreds of donors and added high-resolution HLA genotyping to investigate patterns of TCR occurrence. Along with the approximately 670-subject first cohort, a separate validation cohort of some 130 different subjects was used. HLA typing covered class I and class II loci at four-digit resolution. An earlier analysis of 450 to 750 of the donors used high-throughput TCR beta sequencing to judge whether each TCR beta V gene segment behaved as functional or pseudogenic. Genome-wide SNP genotypes for about 65% of the roughly 670 donors were used in a later genetic analysis, which treated that subset as a discovery cohort. Donor age, sex, ethnicity and CMV serostatus were compiled together with the repertoire data.

Points on this clone: The antigen this receptor binds is unknown. No base qualities exist here, and no much larger clone lies one base off it.

The germline V gene (reference sequence) yields SGHNT for CDR1 and YYREEE for CDR2. V gives up 5 bases and J gives up 1 base, and the segment between their germline ends measures 8 bases. The CDR3, from cysteine to phenylalanine, totals 13 residues. The CDR3 DNA has 39 bases and is translated from base 1. The full study reports these points: The classifier was reported to diagnose cytomegalovirus status with high specificity and sensitivity in both the original cohort and the validation cohort. The only immune exposure information available for the cohort was CMV serostatus. In an earlier analysis of more than 450 of the donors, most TCR beta V segments were observed in productive rearrangements about 87% or about 30% of the time, broadly matching IMGT annotations. A further reported finding was that TCR beta sequences accurately predicted the HLA-A and HLA-B alleles for most subjects in the first cohort. Specific HLA alleles were associated with roughly 17,000 TCR beta sequences at a false discovery rate of 0.05 in a later analysis. Strong co-occurrence of HLA alleles, especially DR and DQ, made assigning TCR associations to individual alleles difficult. Only TCR beta chains were sequenced in this cohort, and the absence of alpha or paired-chain data limited detectable features. A later analysis found that HLA-associated TCR beta chains were more clonally expanded and had lower generation probabilities than equally common non-associated chains. In the study, approximately 160 TCR beta chains were listed as associated with cytomegalovirus. In a later analysis, TCR association rates were found to vary across HLA loci, with the most associated TCRs seen for DRB1 alleles and the fewest for HLA-C alleles. Because some donors lacked HLA typing at each locus, the association tests relied only on the typed subset. Because counts were too low, more than 15 rarely observed V segments, including chromosome 9 orphons, were excluded from the earlier analysis of under 650 of the donors. The sequencing pipeline was judged likely to have produced a cluster of highly shared sequence variants as a technical artifact. It was suggested by the authors that the approach could potentially be generalized to other disease states and immunological phenotypes. In a later genetic analysis, a missense DCLRE1C variant was associated with V-gene and J-gene trimming of TCR beta chains, and the association was replicated in an independent cohort. Presence/absence analyses assumed roughly uniform sequencing depth across donors, an assumption that may not hold. In vitro tests confirmed that a few of the cytomegalovirus-associated TCR beta chains recognize cytomegalovirus antigens. According to a later analysis, most CMV-associated TCR beta chains appeared to be HLA-restricted, and the HLA associations seemed to be driven largely by CMV exposure. Across donors, most TCR sequences were observed very rarely, whereas some public TCRs were present in many individuals. A later genetic analysis reported fewer N-insertions in productive TCRs among donors in an Asian-associated ancestry cluster than the 666-donor mean. Linkage disequilibrium might explain the correlated functional status among segregating V segments, but an unknown experimental factor could not be excluded. The 87-base-pair reads could not distinguish some IMGT-functional V segments, including TRBV6-2 and TRBV6-3, so those segments were excluded. According to a later analysis, parvovirus B19, influenza, CMV and Epstein-Barr virus appeared linked to several top co-occurrence clusters.

Library preparation employed the immunoSEQ multiplex PCR assay. A mixture of 60 forward primers for TCR Vbeta segments and 13 reverse primers for TCR Jbeta segments was used in the multiplex PCR. The CDR3 region of rearranged TCR beta genes was amplified from genomic DNA by a multiplex PCR assay. On the Illumina HiSeq System, the amplified TCR beta libraries were sequenced as 87-base-pair reads. For the original study's pipeline: In a later analysis, roughly 80 million unique TCR beta chains were counted across the roughly 670 repertoires, and approximately 11 million of these chains were shared by at least two donors. Raw reads were error-corrected and collapsed into unique sequences with a nearest-neighbor algorithm that merged closely related sequences to remove PCR and sequencing errors. V, D and J gene segments were assigned by aligning CDR3 sequences to IMGT reference sequences. Each retained sequence needed at least a six-nucleotide match to both a V gene segment and a J gene segment. Rearrangements were classified as productive when the CDR3 lacked stop codons and remained in frame with V and J, and all other rearrangements were classified as non-productive. CDR3 was defined according to IMGT convention as the region running from the second conserved V-encoded cysteine to the conserved J-encoded phenylalanine. Sequences without an unambiguous match to a single V gene segment were excluded from the earlier analysis of about 630 of the donors. In an earlier analysis of some 590 of the donors, a V segment was called functional when productive rearrangements were above 56.7%, and segregating when the standard deviation between donors exceeded 5%. To diagnose cytomegalovirus status from the catalog of TCR beta chain sequences, a statistical classification framework was built. In a later analysis, V and J genes were assigned by comparing TCR nucleotide sequences against IMGT/GENE-DB human TR gene sequences. In a later analysis, CDR3 sequences and most-parsimonious VDJ recombination scenarios were assigned using the TCRdist pipeline. In a later analysis, each TCR beta chain was defined by its CDR3 amino acid sequence together with its V-gene family, and reads lacking a unique V-gene family were excluded. As a way to deal with suspected cross-contamination and a sequencing artifact, a later analysis dropped 640 or so nucleotide sequences that were highly shared and had low generation probability. In a later analysis, a clonal expansion index for each public chain was calculated from normalized within-repertoire ranks of inferred template counts. A later analysis computed generation probabilities with a VDJ recombination model fitted to out-of-frame rearrangements, and checked the results against IGoR. A later analysis scored TCR-TCR, TCR-HLA and TCR-CMV co-occurrence with hypergeometric tests, applying a repertoire-size bias correction to TCR pairs. A later analysis estimated false discovery rates by permuting HLA or CMV assignments 20 times. A later analysis grouped co-occurring TCRs with DBSCAN, adding TCRdist sequence similarity when clustering within HLA-allele-positive subsets. Repertoires with fewer than 30,000 or more than 120,000 public chains were left out of co-occurrence clustering, as were four to six repertoires with anomalous nucleotide sharing. Here the immuneACCESS table is served through TCRdb, limited to in-frame sequences with V and J called. Missing clones are a known gap in these copies; in checked studies unresolved V genes cover under half, and the rest lacks a known reason. V, J and clone size are those of that table, while D and trimming were read from the DNA. In this sample the table shows about 200,000 clones, 70% to 85% of which occur a single time. The ten most abundant clones make up about 1.7% of the sample.

The cohort was made up of 650 to 700 healthy bone marrow donors. At the time of sampling, every cohort member was nominally healthy, though immune exposures that went unrecorded were likely present. The donor tested CMV seronegative and was one of the 352 seronegative cohort members. Each donor provided a peripheral blood sample, and peripheral blood mononuclear cells were used for TCR beta sequencing. Genomic DNA extraction from the blood cell samples was performed with the Qiagen DNeasy Blood Extraction Kit. The V and J segments used are TRBV5-4 and TRBJ2-3; too little of a D gene remains to name it. The sequenced sample was PBMCs. The sequence was obtained from a man between 50 and 59 years old in good health and CMV-seronegative. The CDR3 here reads CASRRGGTDTQYF. The nucleotides are TGTGCCAGCAGAAGAGGCGGCACAGATACGCAGTATTTT. The CDR3 plus the reference TRBV5-4 and TRBJ2-3 genes for the other parts give the full variable domain: ETGVTQSPTHLIKTRGQQVTLRCSSQSGHNTVSWYQQALGQGPQFIFQYYREEENGRGNFPPRFSGLQFPNYSSELNVNALELDDSALYLCASRRGGTDTQYFGPGTRLTVL.